This T cell receptor (beta chain) was recorded in a study of blood T cell repertoires in COVID-19. In the study overall: PBMCs, B-cell-depleted T cells, or T cells were the source of the cDNA or gDNA that made up the material.

As to this clone: The same CDR3 can be traced to other DNA sequences in this sample.

The assay was immunoSEQ multiplex PCR, and TCRdb's table has in-frame clones only and misses some. The profile shows around 310,000 clones, around 87% of them singletons. Germline CDR1 reads SQVTM; CDR2 reads ANQGSEA. Trimming took 1 base from V and 4 from J; bases not matched to a gene: 1. The CDR3 runs 13 residues. The sequenced sample consisted of peripheral blood. This receptor was identified in a woman aged 40 to 55 with COVID-19, enrolled during active disease. V is TRBV29-1 and J is TRBJ1-5; 7 bases are shared with TRBD1. The CDR3 spells CSVEVDRNQPQHF. DNA for the CDR3: TGCAGCGTTGAAGTGGACAGGAATCAGCCCCAGCATTTT.